Shown below are 16 T cell receptor beta chains from a single sample sequenced in a study of blood T cell repertoires in COVID-19. Generated by immunoSEQ multiplex PCR, the TCRdb table keeps only in-frame clones and is missing some. The sample has about 31,000 clones, more than 80% seen once; the top ten hold 16%. The sequencing sample was made of peripheral blood. The origin of the receptors is a man older than 75 with acute or convalescent COVID-19.

The rearrangement links TRBV27 to TRBJ2-5, with 7 bases fitting TRBD1. V shed 3 bases, J shed 2 bases, and the junction held 6 bases outside the gene matches. The CDR3 runs to 15 residues. Germline CDR1 is MNHEY and CDR2 is SMNVEV (reference sequence). For the CDR3, the DNA is TGTGCCAGCAGTTTCGCGACAGGGCGTCAAGAGACCCAGTACTTC. Protein sequence: CASSFATGRQETQYF.

This CDR3 is CASTTGLDEKLFF. The CDR3 DNA reads as TGTGCCAGCACTACAGGGCTGGATGAAAAACTGTTTTTT. The chain has TRBV7-9 and TRBJ1-4; D perhaps matches TRBD1 (6 bases). Germline CDR1 reads SEHNR; CDR2 reads FQNEAQ (reference sequence). This CDR3 spans 13 amino acids. V lost 7 bases to trimming and J lost 6 bases, with 12 bases between them.

This clone was detected once. V is TRBV2 and J is TRBJ2-2; D is perhaps TRBD2 (5 bases). Germline CDR1 reads SNHLY; CDR2 reads FYNNEI. This CDR3 spans 14 amino acids. V was clipped by 0 bases and J by 6 bases, with 8 bases between them. The CDR3 protein is CASSEARVPGELFF. Written as DNA, the CDR3 is TGTGCCAGCAGTGAAGCGCGGGTTCCCGGGGAGCTGTTTTTT.

The genes are TRBV2 and TRBJ2-1; a weak D match, TRBD1 (6 bases). The V gene lost 6 bases and the J gene lost 1 base, with 7 bases spanning the gap. Germline V lookup: CDR1 SNHLY, CDR2 FYNNEI. The CDR3 is 13 residues long. The chain's CDR3 is CASRGTSYNEQFF. For the CDR3, the DNA is TGTGCCAGCAGGGGGACATCCTACAATGAGCAGTTCTTC. Combining the CDR3 with reference TRBV2 and TRBJ2-1 gives the whole variable domain EPEVTQTPSHQVTQMGQEVILRCVPISNHLYFYWYRQILGQKVEFLVSFYNNEISEKSEIFDDQFSVERPDGSNFTLKIRSTKLEDSAMYFCASRGTSYNEQFFGPGTRLTVL.

The chain employs TRBV3-1 (or the pseudogene TRBV3-2) and TRBJ2-1, with 10 bases lining up with TRBD1. Trimming cost V 4 bases and J 8 bases; bases outside gene matches: 8. The CDR3 sequence is 15 residues long. Germline CDR1 and CDR2: LGHDT and YNNKEL (reference sequence). For the CDR3, the DNA is TGTGCCAGCAGCCGCCGGACAGGGGGTAGCGATGAGCAGTTCTTC. It encodes CASSRRTGGSDEQFF.

This chain joins TRBV7-2 and TRBJ2-7; 7 bases fit TRBD1. This CDR3 region has 15 residues. Germline loops: CDR1 SGHTA, CDR2 FQGNSA. The V gene end was trimmed by 7 bases and the J gene end by 3 bases; junction bases not matched to a gene: 12. CDR3 nucleotide sequence: TGTGCCAGCAACACGTGGGAGACAGGGAGCTACGAGCAGTACTTC. This sequence encodes CASNTWETGSYEQYF.

The chain joins TRBV9 to TRBJ1-3, with 8 positions matching TRBD1. CDR3 size: 18 residues. Germline assignment: CDR1 SGDLS and CDR2 YYNGEE. After removal of 4 bases from V and 4 bases from J, the junction contained 16 bases not matched to a gene. The CDR3 region is CASSLAGGQVSLGNTIYF. For the CDR3, the DNA is TGTGCCAGCAGCCTCGCAGGGGGACAGGTATCTCTGGGAAACACCATATATTTT.

The chain employs TRBV5-1 and TRBJ1-2; D uncertain. CDR1 is SGHRS and CDR2 is YFSETQ in the germline V gene. The CDR3 length is 15 residues. The germline V and J ends were trimmed by 2 bases and 0 bases, with 11 bases remaining between them. The CDR3 is CASSFDAGANYGYTF. The CDR3 DNA reads as TGCGCCAGCAGCTTCGACGCGGGTGCTAACTATGGCTACACCTTC.

This sequence joins TRBV6-5 and TRBJ2-2, with D perhaps TRBD1 (6 bases). This CDR3 region has 14 residues. Deletions cut 6 bases from V and 5 bases from J, with 13 bases between. CDR1 and CDR2 from the germline V gene are MNHEY and SVGAGI. The CDR3 DNA sequence: TGTGCCAGCAGGAGGGATCAGGGGACCGGGGAGCTGTTTTTT. Translated, it gives CASRRDQGTGELFF.

V and J are TRBV5-1 and TRBJ2-3; 12 positions agree with TRBD2. Germline lookup yields CDR1 SGHRS and CDR2 YFSETQ. The V and J ends lost 0 bases and 4 bases, in that order; junction bases with no gene match: 12. The CDR3 extends over 19 amino acids. CDR3 residues: CASSLAPASGGALADTQYF. In DNA form, the CDR3 reads TGCGCCAGCAGCTTGGCCCCGGCTAGCGGGGGGGCCTTGGCAGATACGCAGTATTTT.

The chain uses TRBV7-8 and TRBJ2-7; 10 nucleotides match TRBD2. Germline V gene data show CDR1 as SGHVS and CDR2 as FQNEAQ. The CDR3 sequence is 17 residues long. The J segment lost 6 bases and the V segment lost 5 bases, leaving 16 bases of the junction unmatched. This chain's CDR3 is CASSLELLAGSSAEQYF. The CDR3, as DNA: TGTGCCAGCAGCCTAGAGTTACTAGCGGGGTCCTCAGCCGAGCAGTACTTC.

The chain combines TRBV7-9 with TRBJ2-1; possible D gene TRBD1, 5 bases. This CDR3 has 13 residues. Germline V gene sequence: CDR1 SEHNR, CDR2 FQNEAQ (reference sequence). Trimming shortened V by 4 bases and J by 5 bases, and 9 bases separated the two germline ends. CDR3 sequence (DNA): TGTGCCAGCAGCTCACAGGTGAACAATGAGCAGTTCTTC. Translating gives CASSSQVNNEQFF.

The rearrangement links TRBV7-8 to TRBJ2-2; 10 bases are a match to TRBD2. This CDR3 contains 16 residues. Germline V gene lookup returns CDR1 SGHVS and CDR2 FQNEAQ. The junction had 4 bases not matched to a gene; V was cut back by 5 bases and J by 1 base. The CDR3 region is CASSPIAGGNTGELFF. As DNA, the CDR3 is TGTGCCAGCAGCCCCATAGCGGGGGGGAACACCGGGGAGCTGTTTTTT.

CDR3 in amino acids: CSVRGSMNTEAFF. CDR3 in DNA: TGCAGCGTAAGGGGATCAATGAACACTGAAGCTTTCTTT. The rearrangement uses TRBV29-1 and TRBJ1-1; D possibly corresponds to TRBD1 (5 bases). Trimming pared 6 bases from V and 0 bases from J, leaving 11 bases between. Per germline, CDR1 SQVTM and CDR2 ANQGSEA. The CDR3 is 13 residues long.

The rearrangement links TRBV7-2 to TRBJ2-7; the match to TRBD1 covers 9 bases. The CDR3 loop spans 14 amino acids. Germline V gene sequence: CDR1 SGHTA, CDR2 FQGNSA. The trim removed 5 bases at V and 7 bases at J, leaving 9 bases unmatched. The CDR3 coding sequence is TGTGCCAGCAGCCGCAGGGCCGACAGGGGGGAGCAGTACTTC. This translates into CASSRRADRGEQYF.

The gene calls are TRBV25-1 and TRBJ1-5; 7 bases map to TRBD1. This CDR3 is 15 amino acids long. Germline CDR1 reads MGHDK; CDR2 reads SYGVNS. The J segment lost 3 bases and the V segment lost 3 bases, leaving 5 bases of the junction unmatched. The CDR3 loop reads CASSEATGNNQPQHF. The CDR3 DNA reads as TGTGCCAGCAGTGAGGCGACAGGGAACAATCAGCCCCAGCATTTT.